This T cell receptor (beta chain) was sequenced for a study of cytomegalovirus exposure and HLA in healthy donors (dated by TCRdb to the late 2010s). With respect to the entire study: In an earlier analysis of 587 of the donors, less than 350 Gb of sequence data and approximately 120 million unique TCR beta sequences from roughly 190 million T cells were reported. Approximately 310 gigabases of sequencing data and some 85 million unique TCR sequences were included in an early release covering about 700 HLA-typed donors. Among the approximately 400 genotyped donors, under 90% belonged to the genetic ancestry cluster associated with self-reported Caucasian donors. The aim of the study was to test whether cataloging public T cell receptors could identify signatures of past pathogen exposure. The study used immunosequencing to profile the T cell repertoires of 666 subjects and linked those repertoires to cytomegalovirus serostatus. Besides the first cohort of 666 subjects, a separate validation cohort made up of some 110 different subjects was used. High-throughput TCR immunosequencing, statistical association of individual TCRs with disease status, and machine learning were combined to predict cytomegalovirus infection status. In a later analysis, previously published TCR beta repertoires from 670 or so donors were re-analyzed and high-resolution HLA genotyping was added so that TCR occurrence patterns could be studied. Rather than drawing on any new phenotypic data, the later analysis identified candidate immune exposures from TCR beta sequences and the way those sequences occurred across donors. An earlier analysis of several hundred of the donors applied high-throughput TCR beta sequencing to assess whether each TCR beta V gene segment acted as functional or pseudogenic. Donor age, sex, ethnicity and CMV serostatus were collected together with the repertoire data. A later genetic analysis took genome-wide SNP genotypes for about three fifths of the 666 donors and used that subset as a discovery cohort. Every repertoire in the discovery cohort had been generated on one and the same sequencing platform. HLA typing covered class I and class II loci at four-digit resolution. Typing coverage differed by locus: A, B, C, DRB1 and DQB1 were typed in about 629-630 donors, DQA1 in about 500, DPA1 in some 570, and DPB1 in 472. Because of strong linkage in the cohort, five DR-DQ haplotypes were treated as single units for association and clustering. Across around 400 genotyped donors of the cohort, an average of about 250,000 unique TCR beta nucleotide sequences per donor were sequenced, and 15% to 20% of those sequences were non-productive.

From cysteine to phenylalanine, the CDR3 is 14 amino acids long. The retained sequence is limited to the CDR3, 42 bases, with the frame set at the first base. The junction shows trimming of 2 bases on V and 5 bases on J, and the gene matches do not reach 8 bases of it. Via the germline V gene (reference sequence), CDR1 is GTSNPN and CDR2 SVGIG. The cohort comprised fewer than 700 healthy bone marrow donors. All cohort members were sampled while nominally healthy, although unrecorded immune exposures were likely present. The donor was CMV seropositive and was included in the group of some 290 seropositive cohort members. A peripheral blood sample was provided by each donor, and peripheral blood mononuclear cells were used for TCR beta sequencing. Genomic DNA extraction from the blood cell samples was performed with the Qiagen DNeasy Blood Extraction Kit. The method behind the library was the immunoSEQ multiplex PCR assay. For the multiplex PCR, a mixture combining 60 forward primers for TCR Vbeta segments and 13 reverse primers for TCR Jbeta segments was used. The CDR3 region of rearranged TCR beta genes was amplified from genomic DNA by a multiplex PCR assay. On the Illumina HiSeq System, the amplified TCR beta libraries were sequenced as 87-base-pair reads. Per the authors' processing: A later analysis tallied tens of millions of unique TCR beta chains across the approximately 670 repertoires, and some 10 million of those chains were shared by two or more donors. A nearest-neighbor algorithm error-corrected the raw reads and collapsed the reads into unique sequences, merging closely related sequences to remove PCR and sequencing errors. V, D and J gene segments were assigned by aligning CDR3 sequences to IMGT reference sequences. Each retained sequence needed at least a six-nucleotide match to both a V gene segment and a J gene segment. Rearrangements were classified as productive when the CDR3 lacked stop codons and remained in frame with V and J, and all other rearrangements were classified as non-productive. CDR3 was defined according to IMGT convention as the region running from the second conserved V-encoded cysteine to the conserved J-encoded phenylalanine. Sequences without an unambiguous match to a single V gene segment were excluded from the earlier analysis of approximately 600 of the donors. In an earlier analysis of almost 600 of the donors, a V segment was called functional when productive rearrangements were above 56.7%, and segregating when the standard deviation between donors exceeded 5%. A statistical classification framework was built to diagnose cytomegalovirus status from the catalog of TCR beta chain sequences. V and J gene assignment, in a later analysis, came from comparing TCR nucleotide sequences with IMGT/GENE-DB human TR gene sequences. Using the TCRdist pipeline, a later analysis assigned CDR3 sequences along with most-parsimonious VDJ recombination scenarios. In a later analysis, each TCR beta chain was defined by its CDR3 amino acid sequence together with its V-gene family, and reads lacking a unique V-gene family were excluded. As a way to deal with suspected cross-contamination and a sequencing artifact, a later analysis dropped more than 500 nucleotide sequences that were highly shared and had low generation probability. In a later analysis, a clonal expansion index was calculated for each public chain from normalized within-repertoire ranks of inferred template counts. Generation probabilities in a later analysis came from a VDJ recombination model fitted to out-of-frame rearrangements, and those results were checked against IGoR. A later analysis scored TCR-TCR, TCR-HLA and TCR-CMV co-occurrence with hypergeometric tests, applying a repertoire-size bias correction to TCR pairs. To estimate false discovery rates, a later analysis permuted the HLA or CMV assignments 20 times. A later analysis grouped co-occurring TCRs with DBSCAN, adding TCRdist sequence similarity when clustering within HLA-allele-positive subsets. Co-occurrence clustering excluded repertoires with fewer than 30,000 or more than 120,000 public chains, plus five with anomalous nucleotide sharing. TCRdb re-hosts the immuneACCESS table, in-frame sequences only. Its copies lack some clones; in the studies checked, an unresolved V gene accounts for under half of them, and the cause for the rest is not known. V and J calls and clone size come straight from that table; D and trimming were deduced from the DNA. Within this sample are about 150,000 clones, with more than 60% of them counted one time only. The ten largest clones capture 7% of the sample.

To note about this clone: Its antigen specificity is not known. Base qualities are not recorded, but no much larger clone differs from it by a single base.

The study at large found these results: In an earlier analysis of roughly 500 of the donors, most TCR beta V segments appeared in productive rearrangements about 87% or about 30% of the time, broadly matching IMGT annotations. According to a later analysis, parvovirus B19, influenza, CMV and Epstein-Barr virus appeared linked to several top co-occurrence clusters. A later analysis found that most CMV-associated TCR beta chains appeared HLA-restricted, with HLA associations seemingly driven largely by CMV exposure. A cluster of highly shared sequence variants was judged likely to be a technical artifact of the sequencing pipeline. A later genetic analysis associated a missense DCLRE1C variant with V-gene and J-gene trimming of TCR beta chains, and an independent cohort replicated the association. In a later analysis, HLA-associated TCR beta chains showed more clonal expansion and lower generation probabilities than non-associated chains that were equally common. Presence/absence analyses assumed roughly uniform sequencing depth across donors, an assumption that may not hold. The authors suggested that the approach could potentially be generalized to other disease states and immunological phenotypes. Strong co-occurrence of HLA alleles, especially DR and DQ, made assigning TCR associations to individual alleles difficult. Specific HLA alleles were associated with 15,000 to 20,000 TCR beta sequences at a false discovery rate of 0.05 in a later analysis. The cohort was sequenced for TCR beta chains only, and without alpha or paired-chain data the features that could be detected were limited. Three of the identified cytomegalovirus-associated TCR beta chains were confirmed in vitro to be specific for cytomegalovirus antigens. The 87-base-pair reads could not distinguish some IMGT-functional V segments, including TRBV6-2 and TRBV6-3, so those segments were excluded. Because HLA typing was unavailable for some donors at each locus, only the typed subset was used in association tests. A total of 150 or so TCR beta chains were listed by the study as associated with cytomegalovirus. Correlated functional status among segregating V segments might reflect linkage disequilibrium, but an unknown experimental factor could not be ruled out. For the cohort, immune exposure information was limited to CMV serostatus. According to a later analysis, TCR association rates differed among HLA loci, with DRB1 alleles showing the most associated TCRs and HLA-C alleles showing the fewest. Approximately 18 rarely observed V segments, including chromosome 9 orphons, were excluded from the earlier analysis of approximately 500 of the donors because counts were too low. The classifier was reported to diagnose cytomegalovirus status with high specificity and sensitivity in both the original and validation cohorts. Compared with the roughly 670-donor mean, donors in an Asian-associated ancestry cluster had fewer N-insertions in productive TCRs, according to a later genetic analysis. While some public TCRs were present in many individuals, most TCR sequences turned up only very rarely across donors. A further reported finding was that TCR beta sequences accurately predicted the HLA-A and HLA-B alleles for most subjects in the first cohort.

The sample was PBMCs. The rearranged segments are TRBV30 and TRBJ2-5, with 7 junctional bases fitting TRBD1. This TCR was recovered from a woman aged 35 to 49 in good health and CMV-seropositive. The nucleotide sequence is TGTGCCTGGAGTCGCAAGGGGGCGGAGGAGACCCAGTACTTC. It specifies CAWSRKGAEETQYF.